This T cell receptor beta chain appears in the sequencing data of a study of blood T cell repertoires in COVID-19. Donors in Cohort 3 who had recovered were those with two negative PCRs, healthcare professional clearance, or resolution of their symptoms. Method: immunoSEQ multiplex PCR; TCRdb's copy keeps in-frame clones and lacks some. The repertoire has 250,000 or so clones, under 90% of them found once; the top ten carry roughly 1.7%. The germline V gene encodes CDR1 SGHAT and CDR2 FQDESV (reference sequence). Trimming shortened V by 5 bases and J by 8 bases, and 12 bases separated the two germline ends. The CDR3 is 13 amino acids.

This sequence joins TRBV11-1 and TRBJ1-4; TRBD1 is a possible D gene (6 bases). Sequencing used PBMCs or T cells enriched from blood (not recorded which). The TCR comes from a man aged 40-55 years who had recovered from COVID-19. The CDR3 bases are TGTGCCAGCAGCACCTCGACAGGCGAAAAACTGTTTTTT. Amino acid sequence: CASSTSTGEKLFF.